The clone carrying this T cell receptor (beta chain) was observed a handful of times. The source of the sample is a study of T cell changes during pregnancy in multiple sclerosis. Clones were read by immunoSEQ multiplex PCR, and TCRdb kept only the in-frame ones, dropping some. Of some 33,000 clones in the sample, roughly nine tenths were seen once. This CDR3 has 14 residues. With 4 bases removed from V and 0 bases from J, the gap between germline ends came to 10 bases. Germline CDR1 and CDR2: GTSNPN and SVGIG (reference sequence). This chain uses TRBV30 with TRBJ1-3, with D unclear. The receptor was isolated from a female donor with multiple sclerosis, enrolled in a pregnancy study. Sequencing used CD8+ T cells from peripheral blood mononuclear cells, obtained in the third trimester of pregnancy. CDR3: CAWILGSSGNTIYF. CDR3 coding DNA: TGTGCCTGGATTCTAGGGAGCTCTGGAAACACCATATATTTT.